The rows below give T cell receptor beta chains drawn from one sample of a study of human T cells and chemical hapten exposure. TCRdb itself ran the RACE reads through MiXCR, one entry per CDR3 protein. The sample has tens of thousands of distinct CDR3 sequences, around 15% seen once; the top ten hold about 4.6%. This material consisted of whole blood, taken in connection with sensitization to the hapten diphenylcyclopropenone (DPC). The receptor source for this set is a woman aged 45-60 years with alopecia areata. Some clones in this sample may be carry-over from other donors' samples. Each CDR3 is given with its conserved first and last residue. D genes are given only for firm matches. Clone size is given for some rows only: seen once, a few or many times, or a class if the clone is expanded.

cdr3_nt | cdr3_aa | d_call | j_call | v_call | clone_size
TGTGCCAGCAGCCTGAGCGGGACGGGTTACAATGAGCAGTTCTTC | CASSLSGTGYNEQFF | TRBD2 | TRBJ2-1 | TRBV7-2 | NA
TGTGCCAGCAGCTCCGTAGTGGGGTTGCAGTTCTTC | CASSSVVGLQFF | NA | TRBJ2-1 | TRBV11-2 | NA
TGTGCCAGCAGCTTAGGGTCTCCGGTTGAGACCCAGTACTTC | CASSLGSPVETQYF | NA | TRBJ2-5 | TRBV7-2 | NA
TGTGCCAGCACCCCCAGTGGGATAAATGAAAAACTGTTTTTT | CASTPSGINEKLFF | NA | TRBJ1-4 | TRBV28 | NA
TGCGCCAGCAGCCTTGAGGCGCCTAATGAAAAACTGTTTTTT | CASSLEAPNEKLFF | NA | TRBJ1-4 | TRBV5-1 | NA
TGCAGTGAGGACAGAGCTAACTATGGCTACACCTTC | CSEDRANYGYTF | NA | TRBJ1-2 | TRBV20-1 | NA
TGCAGTGCTATAGGCGGGAGCTCCTACAATGAGCAGTTCTTC | CSAIGGSSYNEQFF | TRBD2 | TRBJ2-1 | TRBV20-1 | few
TGTGCCAGCTCAGGAACCGGGACCTCGGCTTTGGAGACCCAGTACTTC | CASSGTGTSALETQYF | NA | TRBJ2-5 | TRBV18 | few
TGTGCCAGCAGCCGAGACACAATATACTCGGGCACCGGGGAGCTGTTTTTT | CASSRDTIYSGTGELFF | NA | TRBJ2-2 | TRBV3-1 | few
TGCGCCAGCAGCCAAGGCCCGGGAGGGATTTACGAGCAGTACTTC | CASSQGPGGIYEQYF | TRBD2 | TRBJ2-7 | TRBV4-1 | few
TGCGCCAGCAGCCAAGATCGCCTTGGTTGGGGCACTGAAGCTTTCTTT | CASSQDRLGWGTEAFF | NA | TRBJ1-1 | TRBV4-3 | NA
TGCGCCAGCAGTTCAGGGGCGGGGCACTACAATGAGCAGTTCTTC | CASSSGAGHYNEQFF | NA | TRBJ2-1 | TRBV5-1 | NA
TGTGCCAGCAGCTTAGGGGTCAATGCTCAAGAGACCCAGTACTTC | CASSLGVNAQETQYF | NA | TRBJ2-5 | TRBV11-3 | few
TGTGCCAGCAGCCTCGGGACAGGGGACTACAATGAGCAGTTCTTC | CASSLGTGDYNEQFF | TRBD1 | TRBJ2-1 | TRBV5-5 | few
TGTGCCAGCAGCTTGGGACAGGGGGCGTTTGAGCAGTTCTTC | CASSLGQGAFEQFF | TRBD1 | TRBJ2-1 | TRBV7-6 | few
TGCAGTGCTAGGATACTAGCGGGACGGGGCAATGAGCAGTTCTTC | CSARILAGRGNEQFF | TRBD2 | TRBJ2-1 | TRBV20-1 | NA
TGTGCCAGCAGCCCAGGAATGGGTAAAGGCGGCCTCGAGCAGTACTTC | CASSPGMGKGGLEQYF | NA | TRBJ2-7 | TRBV7-9 | few
TGCGCCAGCAGCTTGGGGGTTAATGAAAAACTGTTTTTT | CASSLGVNEKLFF | NA | TRBJ1-4 | TRBV5-1 | few
TGTGCCAGCAGGGGGGCTGCCGATAATTCACCCCTCCACTTT | CASRGAADNSPLHF | NA | TRBJ1-6 | TRBV2 | few
TGTGCCAGCAGACTGGACAGGGGGACTAACTATGGCTACACCTTC | CASRLDRGTNYGYTF | TRBD1 | TRBJ1-2 | TRBV6-5 | NA
TGCAGTGCTGACGCCGGGACAGGGTTGGAAAAACTGTTTTTT | CSADAGTGLEKLFF | TRBD1 | TRBJ1-4 | TRBV20-1 | few
TGCAGTGCTAGGGGGACAGCAGAAGCTTTCTTT | CSARGTAEAFF | TRBD1 | TRBJ1-1 | TRBV20-1 | NA
TGTGCCAGCTCACCAAGGGACAGCCGGAACACTGAAGCTTTCTTT | CASSPRDSRNTEAFF | TRBD1 | TRBJ1-1 | TRBV18 | few
TGTGCCAGCAGACGAACTAGCGCCCACACCGGGGAGCTGTTTTTT | CASRRTSAHTGELFF | TRBD2 | TRBJ2-2 | TRBV6-6 | NA
TGCAGTGCGACAGGGGGCTTCGGGGAGCTGTTTTTT | CSATGGFGELFF | TRBD1 | TRBJ2-2 | TRBV20-1 | few
TGCAGTGCTCGCCGTGGCCTCTACGAGCAGTACTTC | CSARRGLYEQYF | NA | TRBJ2-7 | TRBV20-1 | NA
TGCAGCGTCGGGACAGGGAACTATGGCTACACCTTC | CSVGTGNYGYTF | TRBD1 | TRBJ1-2 | TRBV29-1 | many
TGTGCCAGCAGCTCCGGGACAGGGGGCGGGGAGCTGTTTTTT | CASSSGTGGGELFF | TRBD1 | TRBJ2-2 | TRBV11-2 | NA
TGCAGTGCTAGAGATGGGCATCCCCGAGGCACCGGGGAGCTGTTTTTT | CSARDGHPRGTGELFF | NA | TRBJ2-2 | TRBV20-1 | many
TGTGCCAGCAGCCAACAGCCTAGACTAGCGAATACGCAGTATTTT | CASSQQPRLANTQYF | TRBD2 | TRBJ2-3 | TRBV6-2/TRBV6-3 | NA
TGTGCCATCAGTCTCGGGACAGGGGGCTACAATGAGCAGTTCTTC | CAISLGTGGYNEQFF | TRBD1 | TRBJ2-1 | TRBV10-3 | few
TGTGCCAGCAGTTACAATCCGGGACGGGCCTACGAGCAGTACTTC | CASSYNPGRAYEQYF | NA | TRBJ2-7 | TRBV6-2/TRBV6-3 | NA
TGTGCCAGCAGCTTAAGAACGGGAGGCAACGAGCAGTACTTC | CASSLRTGGNEQYF | TRBD2 | TRBJ2-7 | TRBV7-6 | few
TGTGCCAGCAGTGACTCGAAAGGCAATGAGCAGTTCTTC | CASSDSKGNEQFF | NA | TRBJ2-1 | TRBV6-4 | few
TGTGCCAGCAGTACGGGACTAGCGGGAAGAAATGAGCAGTTCTTC | CASSTGLAGRNEQFF | TRBD2 | TRBJ2-1 | TRBV7-2 | NA
TGCGCCAGCAGTACCGGGACAGGGGGTGAAAAACTGTTTTTT | CASSTGTGGEKLFF | TRBD1 | TRBJ1-4 | TRBV10-2 | few
TGCAGTGCTTCCGGGACTAGCGTATACAATGAGCAGTTCTTC | CSASGTSVYNEQFF | TRBD2 | TRBJ2-1 | TRBV20-1 | NA
TGTGCCAGCAGGGCCGGGACCTGGAATCCGAACACCGGGGAGCTGTTTTTT | CASRAGTWNPNTGELFF | NA | TRBJ2-2 | TRBV11-2 | NA
TGTGCCAGCAGGTTCTTAACCGGGACCCGAGTCTACAATGAGCAGTTCTTC | CASRFLTGTRVYNEQFF | NA | TRBJ2-1 | TRBV2 | NA
TGTGCCTGGAGTGTATCAGGGTTTCAGCCCCAGCATTTT | CAWSVSGFQPQHF | NA | TRBJ1-5 | TRBV30 | few
TGTGCCAGCAGCTTACAGAGGGGGTCCTACGAGCAGTACTTC | CASSLQRGSYEQYF | NA | TRBJ2-7 | TRBV7-6 | few
TGTGCCAGCAGCTTGAACTGGCAGGGGGCGGTAGAGCAGTACTTC | CASSLNWQGAVEQYF | TRBD1 | TRBJ2-7 | TRBV11-2 | NA
TGTGCCACCAGTGATCCGGGACAGGGTCCGACTAATGAAAAACTGTTTTTT | CATSDPGQGPTNEKLFF | TRBD1 | TRBJ1-4 | TRBV24-1 | few
TGTGCCAGCAGCCCGGAAGGACTCCTTGGGGAAAAACTGTTTTTT | CASSPEGLLGEKLFF | NA | TRBJ1-4 | TRBV4-2 | NA
TGTGCCAGCAGCCGGGATGGAAACACCATATATTTT | CASSRDGNTIYF | NA | TRBJ1-3 | TRBV6-5 | NA
TGTGCCAGCAGCTTTGGGCAGGGCGGGACTGAAGCTTTCTTT | CASSFGQGGTEAFF | NA | TRBJ1-1 | TRBV11-1 | few
TGTGCCAGCAGCAGACAGGGGGCCTACGAGCAGTACTTC | CASSRQGAYEQYF | TRBD1 | TRBJ2-7 | TRBV5-5 | NA
TGTGCCAGCAGCCAGAATCCGGGGAACTTTCAAGAGACCCAGTACTTC | CASSQNPGNFQETQYF | NA | TRBJ2-5 | TRBV7-6 | few
TGTGCCAGTCGGCGAGGATACAGGGAGTCGGACATTCAGTACTTC | CASRRGYRESDIQYF | NA | TRBJ2-4 | TRBV19 | many
TGCGCCAGCAGTGAGTCGGAAGGGGCAGCTTTCTTT | CASSESEGAAFF | NA | TRBJ1-1 | TRBV10-2 | NA
TGTGCCACCCCTGCGGAGGCAGGGTCTGTCTCTGGGGCCAACGTCCTGACTTTC | CATPAEAGSVSGANVLTF | NA | TRBJ2-6 | TRBV18 | NA
TGCGCCAGCAGCCAAGATAGAGCGAGCGACTACGAGCAGTACTTC | CASSQDRASDYEQYF | NA | TRBJ2-7 | TRBV4-1 | NA
TGTGCCAGCAGCTTCGCGAGCGGCAGAACTAACTATGGCTACACCTTC | CASSFASGRTNYGYTF | NA | TRBJ1-2 | TRBV7-2 | NA
TGCAGTGCTAGAGACCGACAGGGCTGGGATTCACCCCTCCACTTT | CSARDRQGWDSPLHF | TRBD1 | TRBJ1-6 | TRBV20-1 | few